Shown below are 32 T cell receptor beta chains from a single sample sequenced in a study of blood T cell repertoires in COVID-19. Here immunoSEQ multiplex PCR was the method, and the copy in TCRdb shows in-frame clones only, minus some. The profile shows under 200,000 clones, approximately 90% of them singletons. Sequenced sample: peripheral blood. Source of these receptors: a woman aged 60-75 years who had recovered from COVID-19.

The chain employs TRBV10-3 and TRBJ2-7; D is uncertain. Trimming pared 3 bases from V and 2 bases from J, leaving 5 bases between. There are 12 residues in the CDR3. Germline V gives CDR1 ENHRY, CDR2 SYGVKD. In DNA form, the CDR3 reads TGTGCCATCAGTGACCAAACCTACGAGCAGTACTTC. It codes for CAISDQTYEQYF.

This chain links TRBV5-1 with TRBJ2-3; D remains ambiguous. Trimming stripped 4 bases from V and 3 bases from J, with 12 bases between. Per the germline V gene, CDR1 is SGHRS and CDR2 is YFSETQ. This CDR3 region has 14 residues. The CDR3 region is CASSTRAGTDTQYF. DNA of the CDR3: TGCGCCAGCAGCACCCGAGCCGGTACAGATACGCAGTATTTT.

The V and J genes are TRBV6-5 and TRBJ1-2, with TRBD1 identical over 8 bases. The V segment lost 0 bases and the J segment 4 bases; nucleotides outside the gene matches: 7. This CDR3 contains 16 residues. CDR1 is MNHEY and CDR2 is SVGAGI in the germline V gene. The CDR3 DNA follows: TGTGCCAGCAGTTACTCAGGACAGGGCATAGGCTATGGCTACACCTTC. Translation gives CASSYSGQGIGYGYTF.

This chain uses TRBV6-5 with TRBJ2-5; no reliable D call. Per germline, CDR1 MNHEY and CDR2 SVGAGI. V was cut by 6 bases and J by 2 bases, with 10 bases left in between. The CDR3 runs 13 residues. This chain's CDR3 is CASRAGQQETQYF. The CDR3 DNA is TGTGCCAGCAGGGCTGGTCAGCAAGAGACCCAGTACTTC.

This chain connects TRBV6-6 to TRBJ2-1; maybe TRBD1 (5 bases). This CDR3 has 14 residues. The V end was cut by 0 bases, the J end by 5 bases, with 8 bases between. CDR1 is MNHNY, CDR2 SVGAGI, per germline (reference sequence). CDR3 loop: CASSYSKGNNEQFF. In DNA, the CDR3 is TGTGCCAGCAGTTACTCTAAGGGGAACAATGAGCAGTTCTTC.

The rearrangement links TRBV5-1 to TRBJ1-5, with D perhaps matching TRBD1 (5 bases). From germline, CDR1 is SGHRS and CDR2 YFSETQ. V gave up 0 bases and J gave up 6 bases, with 16 bases separating them. This CDR3 is 16 amino acids long. CDR3 protein: CASSLGDLAGGQPQHF. The CDR3 nucleotides are TGCGCCAGCAGCTTGGGGGACTTAGCCGGTGGTCAGCCCCAGCATTTT.

CDR3 sequence (DNA): TGCGCCAGCAGCCTGGGTTCGGGGGATAATGAAAAACTGTTTTTT. Protein product: CASSLGSGDNEKLFF. The chain links TRBV5-1 to TRBJ1-4; TRBD1 might be the D (5 bases). The CDR3 is made up of 15 amino acids. In germline, CDR1 is SGHRS, CDR2 YFSETQ. The ends were cut back, 4 bases at V and 4 bases at J, with 14 bases in the middle.

The V call is TRBV10-3, the J call TRBJ1-5, with D maybe TRBD1 (5 bases). Germline loops: CDR1 ENHRY, CDR2 SYGVKD. There are 13 residues in the CDR3. V lost 2 bases and J 9 bases, leaving 11 bases between the germline ends. The CDR3 loop is CAISETGLGPQHF. Written as DNA, the CDR3 is TGTGCCATCAGTGAGACAGGTTTGGGGCCCCAGCATTTT.

V is TRBV11-3 and J is TRBJ2-2, with TRBD1 matching 11 bases. The germline gives CDR1 SGHNT, CDR2 YENEEA. With V trimmed by 1 base and J by 8 bases, 12 bases remained unmatched. The CDR3 contains 18 residues. Here the CDR3 reads CASSLVWDRGSYRGELFF. The CDR3 DNA sequence: TGTGCCAGCAGCTTAGTCTGGGACAGGGGGTCCTACAGAGGGGAGCTGTTTTTT.

J is TRBJ2-5 and V is TRBV7-8; 10 bases align to TRBD1. The CDR3 has 16 residues. The germline gives CDR1 SGHVS, CDR2 FQNEAQ. Trimming removed 6 bases from V and 1 base from J; junction bases left unmatched: 8. CDR3 residues: CASSLTGGAGQETQYF. As DNA, the CDR3 is TGTGCCAGCAGTTTGACAGGGGGCGCGGGCCAAGAGACCCAGTACTTC.

This clone was detected only once. This chain links TRBV5-1 with TRBJ2-2, with D hard to call. The germline CDR1 and CDR2 sequences are SGHRS and YFSETQ. V was shortened by 4 bases and J by 4 bases, with 8 bases between the two germline ends. This CDR3 has 13 amino acids. The CDR3 nucleotides are TGCGCCAGCAGCATGAGGTCCACCGGGGAGCTGTTTTTT. It is translated as CASSMRSTGELFF.

V usage is TRBV28 and J usage is TRBJ1-5; D unclear. V was pared by 9 bases and J by 3 bases, with 12 bases between. The CDR3 sequence is 13 residues long. Looked up from germline, CDR1 is MDHEN and CDR2 is SYDVKM. The DNA for the CDR3 is TGTGCCAGTTCACCGGGTAACAATCAGCCCCAGCATTTT. It is translated as CASSPGNNQPQHF.

Notes on this clone: This specimen includes other DNA sequences encoding the same CDR3. This chain links TRBV5-1 with TRBJ2-7, with a possible D match to TRBD2 (5 bases). CDR1 SGHRS and CDR2 YFSETQ come from the germline V gene. The CDR3 is 14 amino acids. Deletions cut 0 bases from V and 0 bases from J, with 7 bases between. CDR3: CASSLGTPSYEQYF. For the CDR3, the DNA is TGCGCCAGCAGCTTGGGGACTCCCTCCTACGAGCAGTACTTC. The full variable domain, in which reference TRBV5-1 and TRBJ2-7 provide the parts outside the CDR3, is KAGVTQTPRYLIKTRGQQVTLSCSPISGHRSVSWYQQTPGQGLQFLFEYFSETQRNKGNFPGRFSGRQFSNSRSEMNVSTLELGDSALYLCASSLGTPSYEQYFGPGTRLTVT.

The DNA of the CDR3 is TGTGCCAGCAGCTACTCAGGGAATGGCTACACCTTC. Its protein is CASSYSGNGYTF. V usage is TRBV7-9 and J usage is TRBJ1-2; D is perhaps TRBD1 (5 bases). Trimming left V 4 bases short and J 6 bases short, with 9 bases between. In germline, CDR1 is SEHNR, CDR2 FQNEAQ (reference sequence). The CDR3 is made up of 12 amino acids.

The rearrangement joins TRBV27 to TRBJ1-2; D is possibly TRBD1 (5 bases). Germline CDR1 reads MNHEY; CDR2 reads SMNVEV (reference sequence). The CDR3 extends over 14 amino acids. Deletions cut 2 bases from V and 5 bases from J, with 12 bases between. CDR3 bases: TGTGCCAGCAGTTTAGCGCACCAGGGATATGGCTACACCTTC. Its protein is CASSLAHQGYGYTF.

This clone was recorded only once. The V and J genes are TRBV9 and TRBJ2-2; D perhaps matches TRBD1 (7 bases). Deletions cut 0 bases from V and 8 bases from J, with 14 bases between. The CDR3 extends over 15 amino acids. The germline V gene has CDR1 SGDLS and CDR2 YYNGEE. CDR3 protein: CASSVVTGTPGELFF. The CDR3 DNA follows: TGTGCCAGCAGCGTAGTGACAGGGACTCCAGGGGAGCTGTTTTTT.

The rearrangement uses TRBV7-2 and TRBJ2-5, with D maybe TRBD2 (5 bases). Trimming removed 1 base from V and 4 bases from J, with 10 bases in between. This CDR3 has 14 amino acids. Germline V CDR1 and CDR2: SGHTA, FQGNSA. The DNA for the CDR3 is TGTGCCAGCAGCTTAGTGACTATAGGAGAGACCCAGTACTTC. Amino acids: CASSLVTIGETQYF.

This clone was counted between two and nine times. The rearrangement links TRBV5-4 to TRBJ1-2; TRBD1 agrees at 7 bases. Looked up from germline, CDR1 is SGHNT and CDR2 is YYREEE (reference sequence). CDR3 length: 14 residues. With 0 bases clipped from V and 8 bases from J, the junction kept 7 bases outside the gene matches. CDR3 DNA: TGTGCCAGCAGCTTGGATCGAGGGGGCTTGGGCTACACCTTC. It specifies CASSLDRGGLGYTF.

The sample holds a few counts of this clone. V gene TRBV28 combines with J gene TRBJ1-6; possibly TRBD1 for D (5 bases). Germline CDR1 is MDHEN and CDR2 is SYDVKM. The CDR3 is 13 residues long. CDR3 nucleotide sequence: TGTGCAGGGGCCCAGGGAGGGAATTCACCCCTCCACTTT. It is translated as CAGAQGGNSPLHF.

The CDR3 reads CASKVSTGTYEQYF. The CDR3 nucleotides read TGTGCCAGTAAAGTATCTACAGGGACCTACGAGCAGTACTTC. This chain joins TRBV19 and TRBJ2-7, with a weak D call TRBD1 (6 bases). The V end was cut by 7 bases, the J end by 2 bases, with 15 bases between. The CDR3 contains 14 residues. The V gene's germline CDR1 is LNHDA and CDR2 SQIVND (reference sequence).

This chain links TRBV28 with TRBJ1-1; a weak D match, TRBD1 (6 bases). V dropped 5 bases and J dropped 1 base, with 17 bases sitting between them. The germline gives CDR1 MDHEN, CDR2 SYDVKM. This CDR3 contains 16 residues. The CDR3 reads CASSKPRDIWNTEAFF. The CDR3 coding sequence is TGTGCCAGCAGTAAACCCCGGGACATCTGGAACACTGAAGCTTTCTTT.

J is TRBJ1-3 and V is TRBV3-1 (or the pseudogene TRBV3-2), with 8 bases that match TRBD1. Trimming removed 4 bases from V and 15 bases from J; junction bases left unmatched: 8. This CDR3 region has 12 residues. Germline-derived CDR1 and CDR2 are LGHDT and YNNKEL (reference sequence). CDR3 sequence: CASSLLQGVKYF. The CDR3 DNA reads TGTGCCAGCAGCCTACTACAGGGGGTCAAATATTTT.

The genes are TRBV29-1 and TRBJ2-3, with unresolved D. The CDR3 consists of 13 residues. CDR1 is SQVTM and CDR2 is ANQGSEA in the germline V gene. V was shortened by 6 bases and J by 4 bases, with 14 bases between the two germline ends. The CDR3 region has the DNA TGCAGCGTCTACAAACACCAGGCAGATACGCAGTATTTT. Its translation is CSVYKHQADTQYF.

This chain connects TRBV27 to TRBJ2-2; tentatively, D is TRBD2 (5 bases). The germline V gene has CDR1 MNHEY and CDR2 SMNVEV (reference sequence). The V gene lost 0 bases and the J gene lost 5 bases, with 7 bases spanning the gap. The CDR3 is 14 residues long. The CDR3 region has the DNA TGTGCCAGCAGTTTATCGAGGGTGACCGGGGAGCTGTTTTTT. Translation: CASSLSRVTGELFF.

This clone was seen once. V gene TRBV2 combines with J gene TRBJ2-7; perhaps TRBD2 as D (6 bases). Trimming took 8 bases from V and 2 from J, leaving 16 bases between them. Per the germline V gene, CDR1 is SNHLY and CDR2 is FYNNEI. This CDR3 is 14 amino acids long. The CDR3 bases are TGTGCCAGCTTGATAACTAGCAATCCCTACGAGCAGTACTTC. Protein sequence: CASLITSNPYEQYF.

The chain has TRBV30 and TRBJ2-5, with 15 bases identical to TRBD2. J was trimmed by 4 bases and V by 2 bases; bases with no gene match: 11. Germline CDR1 is GTSNPN and CDR2 is SVGIG (reference sequence). The CDR3 consists of 18 residues. The CDR3 spells CAWSPPGLAGGSGETQYF. CDR3 sequence (DNA): TGTGCCTGGAGTCCTCCGGGACTAGCGGGGGGATCCGGAGAGACCCAGTACTTC.

This clone was recorded only once. V gene TRBV3-1 (or the pseudogene TRBV3-2) combines with J gene TRBJ2-1, with D possibly matching TRBD2 (6 bases). This CDR3 has 15 amino acids. Germline V gives CDR1 LGHDT, CDR2 YNNKEL (reference sequence). Trimming removed 1 base at V and 10 bases at J, with 17 bases between. The CDR3 here is CASSQGGVSAGEQFF. CDR3 DNA sequence: TGTGCCAGCAGCCAAGGAGGGGTTTCGGCGGGGGAGCAGTTCTTC.

The CDR3: CASSERGMRETQYF. The CDR3 bases are TGTGCCAGCAGTGAAAGGGGTATGCGGGAGACCCAGTACTTC. The J gene is TRBJ2-5, the V gene TRBV6-1; tentatively, D is TRBD1 (5 bases). Germline V gene data show CDR1 as MNHNS and CDR2 as SASEGT. V was trimmed by 2 bases and J by 5 bases, leaving 12 bases between them. CDR3 size: 14 residues.

In regard to this clone: Other nucleotide sequences in the sample specify the same CDR3. The genes are TRBV5-1 and TRBJ2-7; TRBD1 is a possible D gene (5 bases). V lost 0 bases and J 3 bases, leaving 13 bases between the germline ends. Germline CDR1 and CDR2: SGHRS and YFSETQ. This CDR3 is 15 amino acids long. This CDR3 reads CASSLAGREGYEQYF. The DNA for the CDR3 is TGCGCCAGCAGCTTGGCGGGCAGGGAAGGCTACGAGCAGTACTTC.

The chain carries TRBV4-1 and TRBJ1-2; D ambiguous. CDR1 MGHRA and CDR2 YSYEKL come from the germline V gene. CDR3 length equals 15 residues. V lost 0 bases and J lost 13, with 21 bases in between. This chain's CDR3 is CASSQDWLQAPRATF. In DNA, the CDR3 is TGCGCCAGCAGCCAAGATTGGTTGCAGGCGCCGCGGGCCACCTTC.

The gene calls are TRBV6-2 or TRBV6-3 and TRBJ1-2; no definite D call. Germline CDR1 and CDR2: MNHEY and SVGEGT. This CDR3 spans 12 amino acids. V shed 1 base and J shed 7 bases, with 7 bases lying between them. CDR3 sequence (DNA): TGTGCCAGCAGTTACTACATCGTTGGCTACACCTTC. It encodes CASSYYIVGYTF.

The sample holds one count of this clone. The V gene is TRBV6-5, the J gene TRBJ2-7; 7 nucleotides line up with TRBD2. V lost 6 bases to trimming and J lost 0 bases; unmatched junction nucleotides: 2. Germline V gives CDR1 MNHEY, CDR2 SVGAGI. The CDR3 is 13 residues long. CDR3: CASRWGGSYEQYF. The CDR3 DNA sequence: TGTGCCAGCAGGTGGGGGGGCTCCTACGAGCAGTACTTC.